These 13 T cell receptor beta chains were sequenced from one sample in a study of blood T cell repertoires in COVID-19. Sequencing was performed with immunoSEQ multiplex PCR; in TCRdb, only in-frame clones are kept and a portion is missing. Of roughly 300,000 clones listed, about 87% were seen once; the top ten hold approximately 8%. Sequenced: peripheral blood. Receptors were obtained from a woman aged 50 to 60 who had recovered from COVID-19.

J is TRBJ1-2 and V is TRBV28; D is unresolved. The CDR3 runs to 14 residues. Germline assignment: CDR1 MDHEN and CDR2 SYDVKM. V lost 3 bases and J 6 bases, leaving 14 bases between the germline ends. The CDR3 DNA sequence: TGTGCCAGCAGTTTGGGGAGGACTTCTGATGGCTACACCTTC. Translated, it gives CASSLGRTSDGYTF.

This clone has at least ten counts. V gene TRBV28 combines with J gene TRBJ1-2; 7 nucleotides agree with TRBD1. The CDR3 covers 14 residues. The trim removed 3 bases at V and 2 bases at J, leaving 3 bases unmatched. Germline V gene data show CDR1 as MDHEN and CDR2 as SYDVKM. The CDR3 region has the DNA TGTGCCAGCAGTTTCCAGGGGGTAAACTATGGCTACACCTTC. Amino acid sequence: CASSFQGVNYGYTF.

The chain employs TRBV6-2 or TRBV6-3 and TRBJ1-1; TRBD1 aligns across 8 bases. Germline trimming cut 5 bases from V and 1 base from J; bases unmatched to any gene: 6. Per the germline V gene, CDR1 is MNHEY and CDR2 is SVGEGT. This CDR3 has 15 residues. The CDR3: CASSAGTGWNTEAFF. The CDR3 DNA is TGTGCCAGCAGTGCCGGGACAGGCTGGAACACTGAAGCTTTCTTT.

The chain couples TRBV21-1 to TRBJ1-1; TRBD1 is taken as the D call from the table, unchecked against the DNA. TRBV21-1 is a documented pseudogene. This CDR3 is 15 amino acids long. CDR3: CASSPLGTGGTEAFF. The CDR3 DNA follows: TGTGCCAGCAGCCCCCTTGGGACAGGCGGAACTGAAGCTTTCTTT.

Only one count was recorded for this clone. This sequence joins TRBV9 and TRBJ1-1, with D perhaps matching TRBD1 (6 bases). CDR1 and CDR2 from the germline V gene are SGDLS and YYNGEE. Deletions cut 7 bases from V and 0 bases from J, with 10 bases between. This CDR3 has 13 amino acids. CDR3 protein: CASSRTVNTEAFF. As DNA, the CDR3 is TGTGCCAGCTCTAGGACAGTGAACACTGAAGCTTTCTTT.

The V and J genes are TRBV5-1 and TRBJ2-3, with a possible D match to TRBD2 (6 bases). Looked up from germline, CDR1 is SGHRS and CDR2 is YFSETQ. The CDR3 loop spans 13 amino acids. Trimming took 4 bases from V and 7 from J, leaving 13 bases between them. The CDR3 sequence: CASSAEAGHTQYF. CDR3 nucleotide sequence: TGCGCCAGCAGCGCGGAAGCGGGTCATACGCAGTATTTT.

The rearrangement joins TRBV7-3 to TRBJ2-2, with TRBD2 matching 12 bases. V lost 6 bases and J lost 4; bases outside the gene matches: 0. The CDR3 is made up of 14 amino acids. The V gene's germline CDR1 is SGHTA and CDR2 FQGTGA. The CDR3 here is CASRLAGGTGELFF. CDR3 sequence (DNA): TGTGCCAGCAGACTAGCGGGAGGCACCGGGGAGCTGTTTTTT.

This chain uses TRBV30 with TRBJ1-1; TRBD1 aligns across 7 bases. The CDR3 is 11 residues long. Germline CDR1 and CDR2: GTSNPN and SVGIG (reference sequence). V trimming: 1 base; J trimming: 10 bases; junction bases outside the gene matches: 3. This chain's CDR3 is CAWSDQGGAFF. CDR3 DNA sequence: TGTGCCTGGAGTGATCAGGGGGGAGCTTTCTTT.

The chain couples TRBV5-4 to TRBJ2-5, with 11 positions matching TRBD2. The CDR3 is 18 amino acids. Germline CDR1 and CDR2: SGHNT and YYREEE (reference sequence). The trim removed 0 bases at V and 5 bases at J, leaving 12 bases unmatched. The CDR3 region is CASSLARTSGSGGETQYF. CDR3 bases: TGTGCCAGCAGCTTGGCCAGGACTAGCGGGTCGGGGGGTGAGACCCAGTACTTC.

The chain is built from TRBV2 and TRBJ2-7; 8 bases line up with TRBD1. CDR1 is SNHLY and CDR2 is FYNNEI in the germline V gene. This CDR3 is built from 13 residues. The J segment lost 2 bases and the V segment lost 6 bases, leaving 3 bases of the junction unmatched. The CDR3: CASSKDRAYEQYF. In DNA form, the CDR3 reads TGTGCCAGCAGCAAGGACAGGGCCTACGAGCAGTACTTC.

J is TRBJ2-3 and V is TRBV7-3; 7 bases line up with TRBD1. V shed 0 bases, J shed 4 bases, and the junction held 4 bases outside the gene matches. Germline assignment: CDR1 SGHTA and CDR2 FQGTGA. The CDR3 is 15 amino acids. The CDR3 spells CASSLTPDRADTQYF. The CDR3 DNA reads TGTGCCAGCAGCTTAACCCCCGACAGGGCAGATACGCAGTATTTT.

The chain carries TRBV4-1 and TRBJ2-2; maybe TRBD2 (5 bases). This CDR3 is built from 15 residues. Germline-derived CDR1 and CDR2 are MGHRA and YSYEKL. V shed 2 bases and J shed 7 bases, with 14 bases lying between them. The CDR3 region is CASSQRSGPGGELFF. The CDR3 DNA sequence: TGCGCCAGCAGCCAAAGGAGCGGTCCCGGCGGGGAGCTGTTTTTT.

This clone was detected only a few times. The V and J genes are TRBV20-1 and TRBJ2-1; 13 positions match TRBD2. CDR3 length: 16 residues. Germline V CDR1 and CDR2: DFQATT, SNEGSKA (reference sequence). With 3 bases clipped from V and 7 bases from J, the junction kept 9 bases outside the gene matches. This chain's CDR3 is CSASNLWTSGRNEQFF. For the CDR3, the DNA is TGCAGTGCTAGTAATCTCTGGACTAGCGGGAGAAATGAGCAGTTCTTC.